This TCR beta chain was obtained from a study of T cells after posttransplantation cyclophosphamide. This clone was found many times. Its antigen is currently unknown. Study-level findings and limits: TRB overlap between skin or GI tissue T cells and blood was limited. Donor CD8+ memory clones often dominated recipient blood repertoires at later times.

Libraries were prepared by immunoSEQ multiplex PCR; TCRdb keeps only in-frame clonotypes and omits some of them. The data list about 14,000 clones, none observed once; about 21% falls to the top ten. The V gene end was trimmed by 2 bases and the J gene end by 3 bases; junction bases not matched to a gene: 4. CDR3 size: 14 residues. Per the germline V gene, CDR1 is KGHSH and CDR2 is LQKENI. Treatment was busulfan-fludarabine conditioning, a marrow graft, and cyclophosphamide on days +3 and +4. The V gene is TRBV18, the J gene TRBJ2-7; TRBD1 matches 7 bases. The clonotype originates from a female patient in her 40s who received an allogeneic stem cell transplant from a related donor, was CMV-positive, and had no GVHD. Some T cells may be supplied by the graft donor. Sequenced here: PBMCs, sampled 950 to 1,200 days after allogeneic stem cell transplant with posttransplant cyclophosphamide. CDR3 loop: CASSPETGNYEQYF. CDR3 coding DNA: TGTGCCAGCTCACCAGAGACAGGGAACTACGAGCAGTACTTC.